This T cell receptor (beta chain) stems from a study of T cells in women clearing cervical HPV infection. Here immunoSEQ multiplex PCR was the method, and the copy in TCRdb shows in-frame clones only, minus some. The clone table shows 30,000 or so clones, with the ten largest holding 7.5% to 10%. Looked up from germline, CDR1 is LNHDA and CDR2 is SQIVND (reference sequence). The CDR3 runs to 15 residues. Notes on this clone: Coverage ceases 3 residues before the CDR3 finishes, and the germline J gene fills in the end.

The specimen was blood buffy coat. This sequence joins TRBV19 and TRBJ1-2, with TRBD1 identical over 8 bases. The TCR was taken from a woman between 18 and 70 years old with a cervical HPV16 infection that either progressed to CIN3+ or cleared (not recorded which). The CDR3 DNA, read in part, is TGTGCCAGTAGCGGACAGGGTCGGTCCTACAATGAC. Encoded protein: CASSGQGRSYND. The complete CDR3 sequence is CASSGQGRSYNDYTF.